Sequencing of this TCR beta chain was carried out in a study of T-cell reconstitution after alpha-beta-depleted transplantation in children. The table lists this clonotype with many counts. Its antigen is unidentified. The TCRbeta library incorporated unique molecular identifiers. TCRdb ran MiXCR on the PCR reads and lists one entry per CDR3 protein. The sample carries around 120,000 distinct CDR3 sequences, roughly 23% recorded once. General study points: Several hundred expanded graft clones reportedly gave rise to the alpha-beta T cells present about two months after transplant. After one year, T-cell counts and TCRbeta diversity mostly came from new T cells.

The V and J ends lost 8 bases and 2 bases respectively, with 16 bases between them. The length of the CDR3 is 14 residues. The chain is built from TRBV12-3 or TRBV12-4 and TRBJ2-7; possibly TRBD1 or TRBD2 for D (6 bases each). Material: PBMCs, mostly from graft donor cells, obtained 180 days after TCRalphabeta/CD19-depleted stem cell transplant. This TCR was sampled from a male patient aged 2-15 years who had a stem cell transplant for chronic granulomatous disease, so the T cells may come from the graft donor. The DNA for the CDR3 is TGTGCCAGCGGAAGGAGGGGGTTGGCCTACGAGCAGTACTTC. This codes for CASGRRGLAYEQYF.